This T cell receptor beta chain was profiled in a study of blood T cells in healthy people across ages. Findings and caveats of the study: Diversity of TCR beta correlated strongly with naive T cell percentage.

Alongside a J-beta primer mix, a sample-barcoded 5' primer served in a second PCR lasting about 7 to 12 cycles. A template-switch adaptor that had 12 random nucleotides put a tag on each cDNA molecule. TCRdb used MiXCR to reprocess the 5' RACE reads, holding one entry per CDR3 protein. The top ten clones hold roughly 19% of a sample with hundreds of thousands of distinct CDR3 sequences, 40% to 50% of them seen once. As for this clonotype: Its antigen is unknown. An end of the junction does not agree with germline; a read error may underlie this.

The clonotype comes from a man in his fifties or sixties in good health. The sequencing input was blood.

This chain's CDR3 is CASSTRQGSDEQYF. The CDR3 DNA sequence: TGTGCCAGCAGCACCAGACAGGGCTCCGACGAGCAGTACTTC. The chain is built from TRBV12-3 or TRBV12-4 and TRBJ2-7, with 7 bases lining up with TRBD1. The CDR3 contains 14 residues.